These 11 T cell receptor beta chains were sequenced from one sample in a study of CD8+ T cells in alopecia areata. Stated treatment: oral pan-JAK inhibitor, 5-10 mg twice daily. In each case, RNA was isolated and then reverse transcribed into cDNA as the sequencing template. The data were produced by immunoSEQ multiplex PCR, yet TCRdb's version contains in-frame clones alone and is incomplete. This table has 150,000 to 200,000 clones, roughly 66% appearing once. Sequencing was performed on CD4+ T cells sorted from blood, taken at week 24, from a patient treated with tofacitinib. Every receptor here comes from a human donor with alopecia areata.

This clone was counted only a few times. The chain has TRBV4-3 and TRBJ1-4; 9 bases are shared with TRBD1. The CDR3 contains 20 residues. CDR1 is LGHNA, CDR2 YSLEER, per germline. With V trimmed by 0 bases and J by 5 bases, 16 bases remained unmatched. CDR3 protein: CASSQDVPGQGVGENEKLFF. In DNA form, the CDR3 reads TGCGCCAGCAGCCAAGATGTACCGGGACAGGGTGTGGGAGAAAATGAAAAACTGTTTTTT.

The chain uses TRBV29-1 and TRBJ1-1; D is unresolved. Germline CDR1 reads SQVTM; CDR2 reads ANQGSEA. Trimming left V 5 bases short and J 0 bases short, with 4 bases between. The CDR3 covers 11 residues. The CDR3 region is CSVQMNTEAFF. The CDR3 DNA reads as TGCAGCGTTCAGATGAACACTGAAGCTTTCTTT. Combining the CDR3 with reference TRBV29-1 and TRBJ1-1 gives the whole variable domain SAVISQKPSRDICQRGTSLTIQCQVDSQVTMMFWYRQQPGQSLTLIATANQGSEATYESGFVIDKFPISRPNLTFSTLTVSNMSPEDSSIYLCSVQMNTEAFFGQGTRLTVV.

V gene TRBV4-3 combines with J gene TRBJ1-6; 9 bases line up with TRBD1. The CDR3 totals 16 residues. V lost 3 bases, J lost 7 bases, and 7 bases stayed unmatched. Germline-derived CDR1 and CDR2 are LGHNA and YSLEER. CDR3 bases: TGCGCCAGCAGCCAGCAGACAGGGGGAGAAAATTCACCCCTCCACTTT. It codes for CASSQQTGGENSPLHF.

In this sample, this clone turned up a few times. The V gene is TRBV9, the J gene TRBJ1-1; D unresolved. V was pared by 0 bases and J by 5 bases, with 11 bases between. In germline, CDR1 is SGDLS, CDR2 YYNGEE. The CDR3 totals 14 residues. This chain's CDR3 is CASSVGGKETEAFF. The DNA for the CDR3 is TGTGCCAGCAGCGTAGGAGGGAAGGAGACTGAAGCTTTCTTT.

This chain uses TRBV5-1 with TRBJ1-1, with 7 bases fitting TRBD1. The CDR3 covers 13 residues. Per the germline V gene, CDR1 is SGHRS and CDR2 is YFSETQ. With 2 bases clipped from V and 8 bases from J, the junction kept 6 bases outside the gene matches. In nucleotides, the CDR3 is TGCGCCAGCAGCTTACAACGGGACAGCGAAGCTTTCTTT. This sequence encodes CASSLQRDSEAFF.

This clone was detected only a few times. V and J are TRBV7-3 and TRBJ2-3, with no clear D. Trimming shortened V by 1 base and J by 0 bases, and 5 bases separated the two germline ends. The CDR3 contains 14 residues. Germline assignment: CDR1 SGHTA and CDR2 FQGTGA. The CDR3 bases are TGTGCCAGCAGCTTAAAAGGCAGCACAGATACGCAGTATTTT. Residues: CASSLKGSTDTQYF. The whole variable domain, remainder taken from reference TRBV7-3 and TRBJ2-3, is GAGVSQTPSNKVTEKGKYVELRCDPISGHTALYWYRQSLGQGPEFLIYFQGTGAADDSGLPNDRFFAVRPEGSVSTLKIQRTERGDSAVYLCASSLKGSTDTQYFGPGTRLTVL.

The chain couples TRBV29-1 to TRBJ1-2, with a weak D call TRBD1 (6 bases). The CDR3 loop spans 11 amino acids. The germline V gene encodes CDR1 SQVTM and CDR2 ANQGSEA. V lost 7 bases and J 3 bases, leaving 9 bases between the germline ends. The CDR3 sequence: CSGRTDYGYTF. As DNA, the CDR3 is TGCAGCGGCCGGACAGACTATGGCTACACCTTC.

Only a few counts were recorded for this clone. The chain uses TRBV29-1 and TRBJ1-2; no clear D. This CDR3 region has 13 residues. Trimming took 2 bases from V and 3 from J, leaving 10 bases between them. The germline V gene encodes CDR1 SQVTM and CDR2 ANQGSEA. CDR3 sequence (DNA): TGCAGCGTTGAAAGGGCATCCTACTATGGCTACACCTTC. Its protein product is CSVERASYYGYTF. The full variable domain, with the rest looked up from reference TRBV29-1 and TRBJ1-2, is SAVISQKPSRDICQRGTSLTIQCQVDSQVTMMFWYRQQPGQSLTLIATANQGSEATYESGFVIDKFPISRPNLTFSTLTVSNMSPEDSSIYLCSVERASYYGYTFGSGTRLTVV.

This chain joins TRBV5-4 and TRBJ2-7; 9 bases agree with TRBD1. This CDR3 comprises 15 residues. The V gene end was trimmed by 4 bases and the J gene end by 1 base; junction bases not matched to a gene: 6. The germline V gene encodes CDR1 SGHNT and CDR2 YYREEE (reference sequence). The DNA for the CDR3 is TGTGCCAGCAGCCAAGGACAGGGGTCGTCCTACGAGCAGTACTTC. Translating it yields CASSQGQGSSYEQYF.

V gene TRBV30 combines with J gene TRBJ1-1, with D hard to call. Germline assignment: CDR1 GTSNPN and CDR2 SVGIG (reference sequence). CDR3 length: 12 residues. The V gene lost 7 bases and the J gene lost 0 bases, with 9 bases spanning the gap. The CDR3 region is CASPGVNTEAFF. The CDR3 region has the DNA TGTGCCTCCCCCGGGGTGAACACTGAAGCTTTCTTT.

The genes are TRBV29-1 and TRBJ2-7, with 10 bases aligning to TRBD1. Germline V gives CDR1 SQVTM, CDR2 ANQGSEA. V was pared by 5 bases and J by 3 bases, with 10 bases of the junction left unmatched. The CDR3 runs 15 residues. CDR3: CSVNRIGQGDYEQYF. The CDR3 region has the DNA TGCAGCGTTAATAGGATAGGACAGGGGGACTACGAGCAGTACTTC.